The rows below give T cell receptor beta chains drawn from one sample of a study of T cells in Graves' hyperthyroidism and ophthalmopathy. TCRdb recomputed calls from the multiplex PCR reads with MiXCR, one row per CDR3 protein. Altogether around 380,000 distinct CDR3 sequences are present, approximately 13% being singletons, with the ten largest covering roughly 20%. The sample was blood. These receptors came from a man under 40 with Graves' hyperthyroidism that later progressed to Graves' ophthalmopathy. The conserved cysteine and the conserved F or W are not part of the CDR3 here. The D gene is left open where the match is weak.

V gene,J gene,D gene,CDR3 protein
TRBV7-2,TRBJ1-2,-,ASSPGPISDGYT
TRBV7-2,TRBJ2-4,-,ASSSTRLDIQY
TRBV28,TRBJ2-7,TRBD1,ASSTLPDRDDEQY
TRBV7-9,TRBJ1-6,TRBD1,ASSAQGDNSPLH
TRBV6-2/TRBV6-3,TRBJ1-5,-,ASRAGTIGQPQH
TRBV7-7,TRBJ2-7,-,ASSLDWSSYEQY
TRBV6-2/TRBV6-3,TRBJ2-7,-,ASSYGEGSYEQY
TRBV7-9,TRBJ2-3,-,ASSPPAGVTDTQY
TRBV5-5,TRBJ2-6,-,ASSFGLNSGANVLT
TRBV14,TRBJ2-2,TRBD2,ASSQTSGAGELF
TRBV7-3,TRBJ2-5,-,ASSLRDSKYQETQY
TRBV20-1,TRBJ2-7,-,SVWGSSYEQY
TRBV20-1,TRBJ2-3,TRBD2,SARPVGTRGWDTDTQY
TRBV28,TRBJ2-5,TRBD2,ASSLRLAGVQETQY
TRBV18,TRBJ2-5,-,ASSPPAGQETQY
TRBV2,TRBJ2-3,-,ASLGEDTQY
TRBV6-1,TRBJ1-1,-,ASSEIGHPNTEAF
TRBV28,TRBJ1-5,-,ASRRNQPQH
TRBV2,TRBJ2-5,-,ASRSGDSQRETQY
TRBV30,TRBJ2-5,TRBD2,AWETVVGTSLQETQY
TRBV5-1,TRBJ2-3,TRBD1,ASSWTGDPTDTQY
TRBV11-1,TRBJ2-5,-,ASSLGSSRETQY
TRBV2,TRBJ1-2,-,ASFRQRGYT
TRBV12-3/TRBV12-4,TRBJ2-7,TRBD1,ASSLDRGWESEQY
TRBV7-8,TRBJ2-2,TRBD1,ASSLNRGHRNTGELF
TRBV28,TRBJ1-4,TRBD1,ASSLPGGLNEKLF
TRBV10-3,TRBJ2-1,TRBD2,AIRLAGIYNEQF
TRBV19,TRBJ1-1,-,ASSPVMNTEAF
TRBV10-3,TRBJ1-4,-,AISAGDGFNEKLF
TRBV6-1,TRBJ2-5,TRBD1,ASRTGVGYQETQY
TRBV5-1,TRBJ2-3,TRBD2,ASRSRGGAFDFSDTQY
TRBV7-8,TRBJ1-4,TRBD1,ASSSGRTGGVEKLF
TRBV20-1,TRBJ2-7,TRBD2,SPRLAGFEQY
TRBV30,TRBJ2-5,-,AWSTGANPQETQY
TRBV7-9,TRBJ2-3,TRBD2,ASTLRLAGSTDTQY
TRBV4-1,TRBJ1-5,TRBD1,ASSQVGEGAGQPQH
TRBV28,TRBJ2-7,-,ASSSPRISHEQY
TRBV7-8,TRBJ1-1,-,ASSLVHMNTEAF
TRBV7-2,TRBJ1-5,TRBD1,ASRLTGVDQPQH
TRBV20-1,TRBJ2-7,TRBD1,SARDPDRIYEQY
TRBV6-1,TRBJ1-2,TRBD1,ASSDRTGGGGYT
TRBV7-9,TRBJ2-7,-,ASSLAPGTLLAYEQY